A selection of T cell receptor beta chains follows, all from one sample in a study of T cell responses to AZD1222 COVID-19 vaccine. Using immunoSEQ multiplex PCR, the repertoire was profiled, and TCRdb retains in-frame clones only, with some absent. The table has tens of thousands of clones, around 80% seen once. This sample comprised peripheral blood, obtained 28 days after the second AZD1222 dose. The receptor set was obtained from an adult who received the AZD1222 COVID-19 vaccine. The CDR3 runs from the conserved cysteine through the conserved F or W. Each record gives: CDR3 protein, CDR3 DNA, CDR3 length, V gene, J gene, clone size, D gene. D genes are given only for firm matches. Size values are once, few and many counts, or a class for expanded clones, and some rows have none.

CDR3: CASSQELAPRTQYF; DNA: TGTGCCAGCAGCCAAGAGCTAGCCCCTCGTACGCAGTATTTT; length: 14; V: TRBV4-2; J: TRBJ2-3; size: .; D: .
CDR3: CASSLYLGGNDQPQHF; DNA: TGTGCCAGCAGTTTATATCTAGGGGGAAACGATCAGCCCCAGCATTTT; length: 16; V: TRBV28; J: TRBJ1-5; size: .; D: .
CDR3: CATSGTGGSGYTF; DNA: TGTGCCACCAGTGGAACAGGGGGTTCTGGCTACACCTTC; length: 13; V: TRBV24-1; J: TRBJ1-2; size: .; D: TRBD1
CDR3: CASSQDPDQPQHF; DNA: TGCGCCAGCAGCCAAGACCCAGATCAGCCCCAGCATTTT; length: 13; V: TRBV4-3; J: TRBJ1-5; size: once; D: .
CDR3: CASSKEKGGYTF; DNA: TGTGCCAGCAGTAAAGAGAAGGGAGGCTACACCTTC; length: 12; V: TRBV2; J: TRBJ1-2; size: .; D: .
CDR3: CSVRTGTRGNTIYF; DNA: TGCAGCGTTCGGACAGGGACGAGAGGAAACACCATATATTTT; length: 14; V: TRBV29-1; J: TRBJ1-3; size: .; D: TRBD1
CDR3: CASSEYGPPGEQYF; DNA: TGTGCCAGCAGTGAATACGGACCGCCGGGCGAGCAGTACTTC; length: 14; V: TRBV6-1; J: TRBJ2-7; size: few; D: .
CDR3: CASANAGAPKLFF; DNA: TGTGCTAGTGCCAATGCCGGGGCACCCAAGCTGTTTTTT; length: 13; V: TRBV12-5; J: TRBJ2-2; size: .; D: .
CDR3: CASSQDMAGGDIQYF; DNA: TGTGCCAGCAGCCAAGATATGGCGGGGGGGGACATTCAGTACTTC; length: 15; V: TRBV3-1/TRBV3-2; J: TRBJ2-4; size: .; D: TRBD2
CDR3: CASTVGGGEQFF; DNA: TGTGCCAGCACTGTGGGGGGAGGGGAGCAGTTCTTC; length: 12; V: TRBV2; J: TRBJ2-1; size: .; D: TRBD2
CDR3: CASTDEGRRNTIYF; DNA: TGTGCCAGTACCGACGAGGGCAGGCGAAACACCATATATTTT; length: 14; V: TRBV19; J: TRBJ1-3; size: .; D: .
CDR3: CASRSSGGVEQFF; DNA: TGTGCCAGCAGATCTAGCGGGGGGGTTGAGCAGTTCTTC; length: 13; V: TRBV12-3/TRBV12-4; J: TRBJ2-1; size: few; D: TRBD2
CDR3: CASSRVSPYEQYF; DNA: TGTGCCAGCAGCAGGGTAAGCCCCTACGAGCAGTACTTC; length: 13; V: TRBV28; J: TRBJ2-7; size: .; D: .
CDR3: CASSYPALLAGGVDEQFF; DNA: TGTGCCAGCAGTTATCCCGCCCTTCTAGCGGGGGGCGTCGATGAGCAGTTCTTC; length: 18; V: TRBV6-2/TRBV6-3; J: TRBJ2-1; size: .; D: TRBD2
CDR3: CASTTDLGQQPQHF; DNA: TGTGCCAGCACTACTGACCTAGGCCAACAGCCCCAGCATTTT; length: 14; V: TRBV2; J: TRBJ1-5; size: .; D: .
CDR3: CASSLVQPGQSSGNTIYF; DNA: TGCGCCAGCAGCTTGGTCCAGCCAGGGCAAAGCTCTGGAAACACCATATATTTT; length: 18; V: TRBV5-1; J: TRBJ1-3; size: .; D: .
CDR3: CASSRRTGGIEGYTF; DNA: TGTGCCAGCAGCCGAAGGACGGGGGGGATCGAGGGCTACACCTTC; length: 15; V: TRBV14; J: TRBJ1-2; size: .; D: .
CDR3: CASRTGGSSYEQYF; DNA: TGTGCCAGCAGAACCGGGGGGAGCTCCTACGAGCAGTACTTC; length: 14; V: TRBV6-5; J: TRBJ2-7; size: .; D: TRBD2
CDR3: CASSQEGTGSYEQYF; DNA: TGCGCCAGCAGCCAAGAAGGGACAGGGTCATACGAGCAGTACTTC; length: 15; V: TRBV4-3; J: TRBJ2-7; size: few; D: TRBD1
CDR3: CAINEGGVTYEQYF; DNA: TGTGCCATCAATGAGGGAGGGGTCACCTACGAGCAGTACTTC; length: 14; V: TRBV10-3; J: TRBJ2-7; size: .; D: TRBD2
CDR3: CASSPALASGELFF; DNA: TGTGCCAGCAGCCCGGCGCTAGCGTCCGGGGAGCTGTTTTTT; length: 14; V: TRBV6-5; J: TRBJ2-2; size: .; D: .
CDR3: CASSSAQSNQPQHF; DNA: TGTGCCAGCAGTTCAGCACAGAGCAATCAGCCCCAGCATTTT; length: 14; V: TRBV28; J: TRBJ1-5; size: .; D: .
CDR3: CASSSGPGQETQYF; DNA: TGTGCCAGCAGCTCCGGGCCTGGCCAAGAGACCCAGTACTTC; length: 14; V: TRBV7-3; J: TRBJ2-5; size: .; D: .
CDR3: CASSSLLRGRANTIYF; DNA: TGTGCCAGCAGTTCCCTACTCAGGGGGCGAGCGAACACCATATATTTT; length: 16; V: TRBV6-5; J: TRBJ1-3; size: .; D: TRBD1
CDR3: CASSQTSGDSYNEQFF; DNA: TGTGCCAGCAGCCAGACTAGCGGAGACTCCTACAATGAGCAGTTCTTC; length: 16; V: TRBV5-6; J: TRBJ2-1; size: .; D: TRBD2
CDR3: CASTPNGASYEQYF; DNA: TGTGCCAGTACCCCGAACGGAGCATCCTACGAGCAGTACTTC; length: 14; V: TRBV19; J: TRBJ2-7; size: .; D: .
CDR3: CASSPSGGDYGYTF; DNA: TGTGCCAGCTCACCGTCAGGGGGCGACTATGGCTACACCTTC; length: 14; V: TRBV18; J: TRBJ1-2; size: .; D: TRBD1
CDR3: CASSPVGTATDTQYF; DNA: TGTGCCAGCAGCCCAGTTGGGACAGCTACAGATACGCAGTATTTT; length: 15; V: TRBV11-3; J: TRBJ2-3; size: .; D: TRBD1
CDR3: CASSESVFGNTIYF; DNA: TGTGCCAGCAGTGAGTCGGTTTTTGGAAACACCATATATTTT; length: 14; V: TRBV2; J: TRBJ1-3; size: .; D: .
CDR3: CASSLEGQGRETQYF; DNA: TGTGCCAGCAGCTTAGAGGGACAGGGTCGGGAGACCCAGTACTTC; length: 15; V: TRBV5-4; J: TRBJ2-5; size: .; D: TRBD1
CDR3: CASSLYYEQYF; DNA: TGTGCCAGCAGTTTGTACTACGAGCAGTACTTC; length: 11; V: TRBV28; J: TRBJ2-7; size: .; D: .
CDR3: CASSQGAGGPVELFF; DNA: TGTGCCAGCAGCCAAGGAGCGGGGGGGCCGGTGGAGCTGTTTTTT; length: 15; V: TRBV4-2; J: TRBJ2-2; size: .; D: TRBD2
CDR3: CASRNMGGYTF; DNA: TGTGCCAGTAGGAACATGGGGGGCTACACCTTC; length: 11; V: TRBV19; J: TRBJ1-2; size: few; D: .
CDR3: CASSTGQRTGELFF; DNA: TGTGCCAGCAGCACGGGACAGCGCACCGGGGAGCTGTTTTTT; length: 14; V: TRBV3-1/TRBV3-2; J: TRBJ2-2; size: .; D: TRBD1
CDR3: CASSYSGHLSYEQYF; DNA: TGTGCCAGCAGTTACTCGGGACACCTCTCCTACGAGCAGTACTTC; length: 15; V: TRBV6-5; J: TRBJ2-7; size: .; D: .
CDR3: CAISDGGSGANVLTF; DNA: TGTGCCATCAGTGACGGGGGGTCTGGGGCCAACGTCCTGACTTTC; length: 15; V: TRBV10-3; J: TRBJ2-6; size: .; D: TRBD2
CDR3: CASRTTLGRGASGNTIYF; DNA: TGTGCCAGCAGAACAACCCTCGGGCGAGGGGCATCTGGAAACACCATATATTTT; length: 18; V: TRBV2; J: TRBJ1-3; size: .; D: .
CDR3: CASSYSSTGEKLFF; DNA: TGTGCCAGCAGTTACTCGAGTACGGGGGAAAAACTGTTTTTT; length: 14; V: TRBV6-5; J: TRBJ1-4; size: .; D: .
CDR3: CASSFPQGGRNYGYTF; DNA: TGTGCCAGCAGTTTCCCACAGGGGGGACGTAACTATGGCTACACCTTC; length: 16; V: TRBV6-2/TRBV6-3; J: TRBJ1-2; size: once; D: TRBD1
CDR3: CASSGTGTISGANVLTF; DNA: TGTGCCAGTAGCGGGACAGGGACGATCTCTGGGGCCAACGTCCTGACTTTC; length: 17; V: TRBV19; J: TRBJ2-6; size: .; D: TRBD1